The rows below give T cell receptor beta chains drawn from one sample of a study of blood T cell repertoires in COVID-19. TCRdb's table, derived via immunoSEQ multiplex PCR, lists solely in-frame clones and lacks some. The table has tens of thousands of clones, around 88% seen once; the top ten hold 1% to 1.5%. What was sequenced was peripheral blood. The receptors originated from a man between 60 and 75 years old with acute or convalescent COVID-19. Each CDR3 is given with its conserved first and last residue. A D gene is named only where the DNA matches it firmly. The size entry is marked missing in some rows and otherwise reads once, few, many or a size class.

TRBJ1-5,TRBV5-6,TRBD1,-,TGTGCCAGCAGCTTATCGGCAGGGGGCGATCAGCCCCAGCATTTT,CASSLSAGGDQPQHF
TRBJ1-1,TRBV7-4,-,-,TGTGCCAGCAGCTTAGGTCTGATGGCCACTGAAGCTTTCTTT,CASSLGLMATEAFF
TRBJ2-1,TRBV11-2,-,-,TGTGCCAGCAGCTCCTTAGTGGGCAGTAGCAATGAGCAGTTCTTC,CASSSLVGSSNEQFF
TRBJ1-1,TRBV6-6,-,-,TGTGCCAGCACTTACTCGGGACACTCCGATGAAGCTTTCTTT,CASTYSGHSDEAFF
TRBJ1-4,TRBV28,TRBD1,-,TGTGCCAGCAGTTTGTTCCCGGGACAGGGGAAAGAAAAACTGTTTTTT,CASSLFPGQGKEKLFF
TRBJ2-7,TRBV4-2,-,few,TGTGCCAGCAGCCAAGATGGCCCCTACGAGCAGTACTTC,CASSQDGPYEQYF
TRBJ2-7,TRBV28,TRBD1,-,TGTGCCAGCAGTCTACAACCGGGACAGGGGGTCCACGAGCAGTACTTC,CASSLQPGQGVHEQYF
TRBJ2-7,TRBV29-1,-,-,TGCAGCGTTTTCACAGGGCACGAGCAGTACTTC,CSVFTGHEQYF
TRBJ1-4,TRBV18,TRBD1,-,TGTGCCAGCTCACAAAACGGACAGGGGGCAGATGAAAAACTGTTTTTT,CASSQNGQGADEKLFF
TRBJ1-2,TRBV7-8,-,-,TGTGCCAGCAGCACCAGATGGGGGCGAGACTATGGCTACACCTTC,CASSTRWGRDYGYTF
TRBJ2-1,TRBV29-1,TRBD1,-,TGCAGCGTAGCACCCGGGACAGGATACCTCAATGAGCAGTTCTTC,CSVAPGTGYLNEQFF
TRBJ1-1,TRBV7-2,-,-,TGTGCCAGCAGCTTAGAGGGGTGGGGTGGAGCTTTCTTT,CASSLEGWGGAFF
TRBJ1-6,TRBV4-2,-,-,TGTGCCAGCAGCCAAGCGGGGCAGGGGAAATCACCCCTCCACTTT,CASSQAGQGKSPLHF
TRBJ1-1,TRBV12-3/TRBV12-4,-,-,TGTGCCAGCAGACTACAGGGAAACACTGAAGCTTTCTTT,CASRLQGNTEAFF
TRBJ1-4,TRBV10-2,-,-,TGCGCCAGCAGTGACGGATCGCAGGGGCGAGAAAAACTGTTTTTT,CASSDGSQGREKLFF
TRBJ1-6,TRBV5-5,-,few,TGTGCCAGCAGCTTGGTAGGGGTGGATTCACCCCTCCACTTT,CASSLVGVDSPLHF
TRBJ2-7,TRBV19,TRBD2,few,TGTGCCAGTAGTCCTAGCGGGAGGCAGAACGAGCAGTACTTC,CASSPSGRQNEQYF
TRBJ2-3,TRBV18,-,-,TGTGCCAGCTCACCCCCGCAGGGAACCGGCACAGATACGCAGTATTTT,CASSPPQGTGTDTQYF
TRBJ1-2,TRBV4-2,TRBD1,once,TGTGCCAGCAGCCCCAGCAGGGGGCAAGGGCTCTACACCTTC,CASSPSRGQGLYTF
TRBJ2-1,TRBV11-2,-,-,TGTGCCAGCAGCTTATCGGCGGCCGGCTTAGGATACAATGAGCAGTTCTTC,CASSLSAAGLGYNEQFF
TRBJ1-4,TRBV4-3,TRBD1,-,TGCGCCAGCAGCCAGACACAGGGGAAGGGGGCTAATGAAAAACTGTTTTTT,CASSQTQGKGANEKLFF
TRBJ1-1,TRBV7-9,-,-,TGTGCCAGCAGCTACGGGGGTCTTAACACTGAAGCTTTCTTT,CASSYGGLNTEAFF
TRBJ1-6,TRBV2,-,-,TGTGCCAGCAGTGTAGGTCGGGTAGGCGAATCACCCCTCCACTTT,CASSVGRVGESPLHF
TRBJ2-7,TRBV11-3,-,few,TGTGCCAGCAGCCTCGAGCCTACCTACGAGCAGTACTTC,CASSLEPTYEQYF
TRBJ1-2,TRBV5-6,-,-,TGTGCCAGCAGCTTGAGACAGGATGGCTACACCTTC,CASSLRQDGYTF
TRBJ2-7,TRBV4-2,TRBD1,once,TGTGCCAGCAGCCAAGGCCGGGACAGCCCCGACTACGAGCAGTACTTC,CASSQGRDSPDYEQYF
TRBJ1-2,TRBV19,TRBD1,-,TGTGCCAGTAGCCCAGGGGGCGGGAACTATGGCTACACCTTC,CASSPGGGNYGYTF
TRBJ1-1,TRBV19,-,-,TGTGCCAGTACCCTGAGGGTGAACACTGAAGCTTTCTTT,CASTLRVNTEAFF
TRBJ2-4,TRBV9,-,-,TGTGCCAGCAGCCCTTCCGGGACTCCGAACATTCAGTACTTC,CASSPSGTPNIQYF
TRBJ2-2,TRBV5-5,TRBD1,few,TGTGCCAGCAGTACAGGGGGTAACACCGGGGAGCTGTTTTTT,CASSTGGNTGELFF
TRBJ2-5,TRBV18,-,-,TGTGCCAGCTCACTCGGGGAAGAGACCCAGTACTTC,CASSLGEETQYF
TRBJ2-7,TRBV6-5,-,-,TGTGCCAGCAGTTACTCGATGTCGCGGGCGTCCTACGAGCAGTACTTC,CASSYSMSRASYEQYF
TRBJ2-5,TRBV11-2,TRBD2,few,TGTGCCAGCAGCTTACGAATCCTAGCGGAGCAACAAGAGACCCAGTACTTC,CASSLRILAEQQETQYF
TRBJ1-3,TRBV18,-,-,TGTGCCAGCTCATCAGGGTCTGGAAACACCATATATTTT,CASSSGSGNTIYF
TRBJ2-1,TRBV6-4,TRBD1,-,TGTGCCAGCAGTCCGCGACAGGGTAAGTCCTACAATGAGCAGTTCTTC,CASSPRQGKSYNEQFF
TRBJ2-4,TRBV7-2,TRBD1,-,TGTGCCAGCAGCTCGGGACAGACGAAAAACATTCAGTACTTC,CASSSGQTKNIQYF
TRBJ1-2,TRBV7-2,-,-,TGTGCCAGCAGCTTACGCCGGGCTAACTATGGCTACACCTTC,CASSLRRANYGYTF
TRBJ1-6,TRBV19,TRBD1,medium-sized,TGTGCCAGTAGTATGGCCGGACAGGGGAATTCACCCCTCCACTTT,CASSMAGQGNSPLHF
TRBJ2-1,TRBV2,-,-,TGTGCCAGCAGTGAAGCGCGAGAATTCTCCTACAATGAGCAGTTCTTC,CASSEAREFSYNEQFF
TRBJ2-2,TRBV5-4,TRBD1,many,TGTGCCAGCAGCTTGGTGCCTCAGGGGGTCTTAACCGGGGAGCTGTTTTTT,CASSLVPQGVLTGELFF
TRBJ2-3,TRBV4-1,-,-,TGCGCCAGCAGCCAGTCCGGGTTGGCGCAGGATACGCAGTATTTT,CASSQSGLAQDTQYF
TRBJ1-1,TRBV20-1,-,once,TGCAGTGCGAAGGTAGGGGCAGCTTTCTTT,CSAKVGAAFF
TRBJ2-7,TRBV19,TRBD2,-,TGTGCCAGTAGTATCACAAGCGGGGGGTACGAGCAGTACTTC,CASSITSGGYEQYF
TRBJ1-2,TRBV27,TRBD1,-,TGTGCCAGCAGTTTAATAGGGACAGGGGATCATGGCTACACCTTC,CASSLIGTGDHGYTF
TRBJ2-7,TRBV6-5,-,-,TGTGCCAGCTCAGGGGCCTACGAGCAGTACTTC,CASSGAYEQYF
TRBJ2-1,TRBV9,TRBD2,-,TGTGCCAGCAGCGTTGGACTAGCTTATGAGCAGTTCTTC,CASSVGLAYEQFF
TRBJ2-7,TRBV28,TRBD2,-,TGTGCCGGTCAGGGAAGCGGGAGGGCGTCCTACGAGCAGTACTTC,CAGQGSGRASYEQYF
TRBJ2-5,TRBV7-6,-,-,TGTGCCAGCAGCGTGCACCGGACTAAATACCAAGAGACCCAGTACTTC,CASSVHRTKYQETQYF
TRBJ2-5,TRBV6-5,TRBD2,-,TGTGCCAGCAGTCCCTTGGGAGGGGTCCAAGAGACCCAGTACTTC,CASSPLGGVQETQYF
TRBJ1-4,TRBV2,-,-,TGTGCCAGCAGTGAATTGGGGAGGAAACTGTTTTTT,CASSELGRKLFF
TRBJ2-2,TRBV6-5,TRBD1,-,TGTGCCAGCAGATGGACAGGGACCGGGGAGCTGTTTTTT,CASRWTGTGELFF
TRBJ2-1,TRBV10-3,TRBD2,once,TGTGCCACCTCCTCGCGGGGGGGCAACGATGAGCAGTTCTTC,CATSSRGGNDEQFF
TRBJ2-1,TRBV27,-,-,-,CASSFWRGGQGGEQFF
TRBJ2-7,TRBV6-5,-,-,TGTGCCAGCAGTTACGGCCGGGACCCAGGGGTTTACGAGCAGTACTTC,CASSYGRDPGVYEQYF
TRBJ2-5,TRBV5-1,-,-,TGCGCCAGCAGCTTCCAAGCCAGCGCACAAGAGACCCAGTACTTC,CASSFQASAQETQYF
TRBJ2-7,TRBV5-1,-,-,TGCGCCAGCAGCCAGGGAATGAACGAGCAGTACTTC,CASSQGMNEQYF
TRBJ2-7,TRBV18,TRBD1,-,TGTGCCAGCACCCTCGGACAGGGGTTCCCCTACGAGCAGTACTTC,CASTLGQGFPYEQYF